These 21 T cell receptor delta chains were sequenced from one sample in a study of gamma-delta T cells after stem cell transplantation. TCRdb used CATT to re-call clones from the RT-PCR reads. Found here are approximately 4,200 delta-chain clones, 15% to 20% of them singletons; the top ten hold around 4.4%. Sequences were obtained from gamma-delta T cells. These TCRs come from a human donor. It is not recorded whose cells these are; they may come from a transplant donor.

This clone is termed large (0.1 to 1%). CDR3 in amino acids: CACDTVGTGGHTGGLTAQLFF. DNA for the CDR3: TGTGCCTGTGACACCGTTGGGACTGGGGGCCATACAGGGGGGCTGACAGCACAACTCTTCTTT. The chain carries TRDV2 and TRDJ2; 8 bases are shared with TRDD3. With 0 bases clipped from V and 3 bases from J, the junction kept 20 bases outside the gene matches. This CDR3 region has 21 residues. Germline assignment: CDR1 GEAIGNYY and CDR2 EKD.

Written as DNA, the CDR3 is TGTGCCTGTGACTCTAACTGGGGGATACGCGGGGGCACCGATAAACTCATCTTT. This gives the protein CACDSNWGIRGGTDKLIF. The rearrangement links TRDV2 to TRDJ1, with 13 bases aligning to TRDD3. The V gene end was trimmed by 3 bases and the J gene end by 1 base; junction bases not matched to a gene: 10. CDR1 and CDR2 from the germline V gene are GEAIGNYY and EKD. The CDR3 runs 18 residues.

This clone was recorded a few times. The chain combines TRDV1 with TRDJ1; 8 nucleotides agree with TRDD3. This CDR3 has 17 amino acids. Germline V CDR1 and CDR2: TSWWSYY, QGS. Losses at the gene ends were 4 bases for V and 4 bases for J; bases not matched to a gene: 14. The CDR3 here is CALGASGSGGSDDKLIF. CDR3 DNA: TGTGCTCTTGGGGCCTCGGGAAGTGGGGGATCGGACGATAAACTCATCTTT.

The CDR3 sequence: CALGLSLPTLLGSSWDTRQMFF. The CDR3 nucleotides read TGTGCTCTTGGGTTAAGCCTTCCTACTCTTCTGGGGAGCTCCTGGGACACCCGACAGATGTTTTTC. This chain links TRDV1 with TRDJ3; the match to TRDD2 covers 9 bases. The J gene was not available in TCRdb and was assigned here by matching the DNA to germline segments. The CDR3 is 22 amino acids. Trimming took 5 bases from V and 0 from J; bases not matched to a gene: 17. CDR1 is TSWWSYY, CDR2 QGS, per germline.

The rearrangement joins TRDV3 to TRDJ1, with 8 bases lining up with TRDD3. There are 18 residues in the CDR3. Germline CDR1 and CDR2: TVYSNPD and GDNSRS (reference sequence). The CDR3 is CARRGCLAGGPSTDKLIF. The CDR3 DNA reads as TGTGCTCGACGGGGGTGTCTCGCTGGGGGACCGTCCACCGATAAACTCATCTTT.

The chain recombines TRDV3 with TRDJ1, with 10 nucleotides matching TRDD3. This CDR3 has 17 amino acids. J lost 0 bases, V lost 4 bases, and 14 bases had no gene match. Looked up from germline, CDR1 is TVYSNPD and CDR2 is GDNSRS (reference sequence). CDR3: CACIPFPTGGYTDKLIF. The CDR3 region has the DNA TGTGCCTGTATCCCTTTTCCTACTGGGGGATACACCGATAAACTCATCTTT.

This rearrangement joins TRDV3 to TRDJ1, with TRDD3 as a possible D gene (8 bases). CDR3 length: 20 amino acids. Germline V gives CDR1 TVYSNPD, CDR2 GDNSRS (reference sequence). V gave up 4 bases and J gave up 0 bases, with 33 bases separating them. The CDR3 is CASSLSYDLGEVPYTDKLIF. CDR3 nucleotides: TGTGCCTCCTCCCTTTCCTACGATCTGGGGGAAGTACCCTACACCGATAAACTCATCTTT.

Concerning this clone: Additional DNA sequences in this sample encode the identical CDR3. The V gene is TRDV1, the J gene TRDJ1; 11 bases match TRDD3. With V trimmed by 1 base and J by 0 bases, 13 bases remained unmatched. Germline assignment: CDR1 TSWWSYY and CDR2 QGS. The CDR3 runs to 20 residues. The CDR3 bases are TGTGCTCTTGGGGAACGTCCCCTACTGGGGGATAAGACTTACACCGATAAACTCATCTTT. Translated, it gives CALGERPLLGDKTYTDKLIF.

This clone has more than one count but fewer than ten. The sample carries other DNA sequences with the same CDR3. V usage is TRAV29/DV5 and J usage is TRDJ3, with 11 nucleotides matching TRDD3. This CDR3 contains 17 residues. J was trimmed by 2 bases and V by 0 bases; bases with no gene match: 1. Per the germline V gene, CDR1 is NSMFDY and CDR2 is ISSIKDK. CDR3 region: CAASVLGDTWDTRQMFF. CDR3 nucleotides: TGTGCAGCAAGCGTACTGGGGGATACCTGGGACACCCGACAGATGTTTTTC.

This clone has a handful of counts. The V gene is TRAV29/DV5, the J gene TRDJ3, with 10 bases matching TRDD3. This CDR3 has 23 amino acids. Germline CDR1 is NSMFDY and CDR2 is ISSIKDK. The junction had 20 bases not matched to a gene; V was cut back by 2 bases and J by 0 bases. For the CDR3, the DNA is TGTGCAGCAAGAGCCCCTAGACTGGGGGATCGTCCTCCGCGCTCCTGGGACACCCGACAGATGTTTTTC. It yields the protein CAARAPRLGDRPPRSWDTRQMFF. Drawing the rest from reference TRAV29/DV5 and TRDJ3, the complete variable domain is DQQVKQNSPSLSVQEGRISILNCDYTNSMFDYFLWYKKYPAEGPTFLISISSIKDKNEDGRFTVFLNKSAKHLSLHIVPSQPGDSAVYFCAARAPRLGDRPPRSWDTRQMFFGTGIKLFVEP.

The rearrangement links TRDV1 to TRDJ1; D is uncertain. Trimming removed 4 bases at V and 4 bases at J, with 10 bases between. Germline V gene sequence: CDR1 TSWWSYY, CDR2 QGS. The CDR3 extends over 13 amino acids. The CDR3 reads CALGGLEGDKLIF. The DNA of the CDR3 is TGTGCTCTTGGGGGGTTGGAGGGCGATAAACTCATCTTT.

V and J are TRDV1 and TRDJ1, with D perhaps matching TRDD2 (8 bases). V lost 5 bases to trimming and J lost 0 bases, with 34 bases between them. The CDR3 consists of 22 residues. CDR1 and CDR2 from the germline V gene are TSWWSYY and QGS. The CDR3: CALGTRFLRVKGDFLYTDKLIF. The CDR3 region has the DNA TGTGCTCTTGGGACTCGCTTCCTACGTGTTAAGGGGGATTTTTTGTACACCGATAAACTCATCTTT.

This clone was found a few times. The rearrangement joins TRDV1 to TRDJ1; a possible D gene is TRDD3 (5 bases). In germline, CDR1 is TSWWSYY, CDR2 QGS. V lost 2 bases and J 0 bases, leaving 25 bases between the germline ends. CDR3 length: 20 amino acids. Written as DNA, the CDR3 is TGTGCTCTTGGGGAAAGAACCAGACTGGTCGACCGTTGGTACACCGATAAACTCATCTTT. It translates to CALGERTRLVDRWYTDKLIF.

This clone is labeled as medium-sized. Different DNA sequences within this sample yield the same CDR3. The chain employs TRDV2 and TRDJ2, with TRDD3 matching over 9 bases. CDR3 length: 15 residues. The junction had 2 bases not matched to a gene; V was cut back by 3 bases and J by 1 base. CDR1 GEAIGNYY and CDR2 EKD come from the germline V gene. The CDR3 loop is CACDLLGDLTAQLFF. The CDR3 DNA is TGTGCCTGTGACTTACTGGGGGATTTGACAGCACAACTCTTCTTT.

This clone was picked up a small number of times. This sequence joins TRDV3 and TRDJ2; D might be TRDD3 (6 bases). The ends were cut back, 5 bases at V and 0 bases at J, with 19 bases in the middle. The CDR3 extends over 16 amino acids. The germline V gene has CDR1 TVYSNPD and CDR2 GDNSRS (reference sequence). The CDR3 coding sequence is TGTGCCCACTTACTGGGTGTCACCGCTTTGACAGCACAACTCTTCTTT. Its protein product is CAHLLGVTALTAQLFF. Supplemented by reference TRDV3 and TRDJ2, the full variable domain reads CDKVTQSSPDQTVASGSEVVLLCTYDTVYSNPDLFWYRIRPDYSFQFVFYGDNSRSEGADFTQGRFSVKHILTQKAFHLVISPVRTEDSATYYCAHLLGVTALTAQLFFGKGTQLIVEP.

This clone rates as medium-sized. This chain joins TRAV29/DV5 and TRDJ1, with 13 bases lining up with TRDD3. Germline lookup yields CDR1 NSMFDY and CDR2 ISSIKDK. The CDR3 extends over 17 amino acids. J gave up 2 bases and V 3 bases, and 10 bases lay outside the gene matches. The CDR3 DNA follows: TGTGCAGCAAAAGCTCCACTGGGGGATACGAAGACCGATAAACTCATCTTT. It codes for CAAKAPLGDTKTDKLIF.

There is no J gene call, but TRDV2 is given as the V gene. The V gene's germline CDR1 is GEAIGNYY and CDR2 EKD. The CDR3 covers 19 residues. In nucleotides, the CDR3 is TGTGCCTGTAAGCCTAGAAGCGCTGATGGTCCCCCATCGACAGCACAGCTCTTCTTT. Protein sequence: CACKPRSADGPPSTAQLFF.

The CDR3 loop is CALGQSLPKNRGLGDTRDTDKLIF. CDR3 nucleotide sequence: TGTGCTCTTGGGCAGTCCCTTCCGAAAAACAGAGGACTGGGGGATACCAGGGACACCGATAAACTCATCTTT. V and J are TRDV1 and TRDJ1, with 12 bases aligning to TRDD3. Matching the DNA to germline supplied the J gene, which TCRdb does not give. V gave up 5 bases and J gave up 0 bases; unmatched junction bases: 28. The V gene's germline CDR1 is TSWWSYY and CDR2 QGS. The CDR3 runs 24 residues.

This chain joins TRDV3 and TRDJ2, with 7 positions matching TRDD3. CDR3 length: 16 residues. Germline values: CDR1 TVYSNPD, CDR2 GDNSRS (reference sequence). V shed 0 bases and J 1 base; nucleotides not matched to a gene: 8. CDR3 residues: CAFRSLGGLLTAQLFF. The CDR3 nucleotides read TGTGCCTTTAGGTCGCTGGGGGGCCTTTTGACAGCACAACTCTTCTTT. Full variable domain (missing parts from reference TRDV3 and TRDJ2): CDKVTQSSPDQTVASGSEVVLLCTYDTVYSNPDLFWYRIRPDYSFQFVFYGDNSRSEGADFTQGRFSVKHILTQKAFHLVISPVRTEDSATYYCAFRSLGGLLTAQLFFGKGTQLIVEP.

The chain combines TRDV1 with TRDJ1, with TRDD2 matching 8 bases. TCRdb supplies no J gene; here it was assigned by aligning the nucleotide sequence to germline. V trimming: 2 bases; J trimming: 6 bases; junction bases outside the gene matches: 32. Germline V gene lookup returns CDR1 TSWWSYY and CDR2 QGS. The CDR3 totals 23 residues. CDR3 sequence reads: CALGESFLVPWVTSDGPGHKLIF. CDR3 nucleotide sequence: TGTGCTCTTGGGGAATCCTTCCTAGTTCCCTGGGTGACCTCGGATGGCCCCGGGCATAAACTCATCTTT.

Only a few counts were recorded for this clone. V is TRDV2 and J is TRDJ3; D might be TRDD3 (6 bases). Trimming left V 1 base short and J 18 bases short, with 36 bases between. CDR3 length: 20 amino acids. Germline values: CDR1 GEAIGNYY, CDR2 EKD. The DNA for the CDR3 is TGTGCCTGTGACACTACGGTAATGGGGGTATACAGCCGTGACAACCGCCCGATGTTTTTC. Translating gives CACDTTVMGVYSRDNRPMFF.